This TCR beta chain was identified in a study of PD-1 blockade in classical Hodgkin lymphoma. As to this clone: Its target is unknown.

Profiled with immunoSEQ multiplex PCR; TCRdb holds only in-frame clones, not every one. The sample contains approximately 57,000 clones, 80% to 95% of which appear only once. The CDR3 length is 15 residues. Germline-derived CDR1 and CDR2 are SGHRS and YFSETQ. Trimming removed 1 base from V and 6 bases from J; junction bases left unmatched: 7. Study-wide findings and caveats: The repertoire differences lack a defined cause, possibly disease activity or prior therapy.

Each patient relapsed following autologous stem cell transplantation, and prior brentuximab vedotin exposure differed. The chain is built from TRBV5-1 and TRBJ1-5; 7 bases match TRBD1. The receptor's source is a human donor with classical Hodgkin lymphoma. The material sequenced was peripheral blood mononuclear cells (PBMCs), taken before the second cycle of nivolumab. The CDR3 DNA reads TGCGCCAGCAGCTTGACAACAGGGGAGGGTCAGCCCCAGCATTTT. Residues: CASSLTTGEGQPQHF.